A single sample gave rise to the 22 T cell receptor beta chains below, sequenced in a study. TCRdb re-analysed the 5' RACE reads in MiXCR, keeping a single row per CDR3 protein. The sample shows tens of thousands of distinct CDR3 sequences, about 30% of them seen only once. The sequenced sample consisted of tumor-infiltrating memory CD4+ T cells sorted from the breast tumor. Stated subset: memory CD4+ T cells, CD4+CD45RO+CD25-. The receptors come from a female donor with breast cancer.

With regard to this clonotype: At one end, the junction sequence differs from germline, possibly due to a read error. This chain connects TRBV6-1 to TRBJ1-5, with a possible D match to TRBD1 (5 bases). The CDR3 extends over 18 amino acids. Germline V CDR1 and CDR2: MNHNS, SASEGT. Here the CDR3 reads CASSPPDSFRASNQPQHF. For the CDR3, the DNA is TGTGCCAGCAGTCCTCCTGACAGTTTCCGGGCTAGCAACCAGCCCCAGCATTTT.

This clonotype came up a few times. The chain recombines TRBV12-3 or TRBV12-4 with TRBJ2-1, with 8 bases that match TRBD1. The CDR3 extends over 14 amino acids. Trimming removed 6 bases from V and 1 base from J; junction bases left unmatched: 2. The CDR3 spells CASRGQGSYNEQFF. CDR3 DNA sequence: TGTGCCAGCAGAGGACAGGGATCCTACAATGAGCAGTTCTTC.

There are a few counts of this clonotype. The chain joins TRBV7-7 to TRBJ2-5, with 8 bases identical to TRBD2. The CDR3 is 13 residues long. From germline, CDR1 is SSHAT and CDR2 FNYEAQ (reference sequence). CDR3 sequence reads: CPGGPYPPETQYF. In nucleotides, the CDR3 is TGTCCGGGGGGGCCTTACCCACCAGAGACCCAGTACTTC.

The chain uses TRBV6-2 or TRBV6-3 and TRBJ1-6, with a weak D call TRBD1 (6 bases). Germline assignment: CDR1 MNHEY and CDR2 SVGEGT. The CDR3 totals 15 residues. Trimming took 8 bases from V and 3 from J, leaving 14 bases between them. The CDR3 DNA reads TGTGCCAGCTCGCAAATGGACAGCTATAATTCACCCCTCCACTTT. Its protein is CASSQMDSYNSPLHF.

The rearrangement links TRBV4-3 to TRBJ2-2; D unclear. Germline V gene lookup returns CDR1 LGHNA and CDR2 YSLEER. The CDR3 loop spans 16 amino acids. V shed 4 bases and J shed 6 bases, with 18 bases lying between them. CDR3 DNA: TGCGCCAGCAGCCTGCCCATAGGGTCCACTCCCGGGGAGCTGTTTTTT. It specifies CASSLPIGSTPGELFF.

This clonotype has a handful of counts. V and J are TRBV5-1 and TRBJ2-5; 11 nucleotides agree with TRBD2. Germline loops: CDR1 SGHRS, CDR2 YFSETQ. V shed 4 bases and J 2 bases; nucleotides not matched to a gene: 10. CDR3 length equals 17 residues. The CDR3: CASSAGMGLAVQETQYF. CDR3 coding DNA: TGCGCCAGCAGCGCCGGAATGGGACTAGCGGTACAAGAGACCCAGTACTTC.

This clonotype was seen repeatedly, ten times or more. This chain links TRBV5-1 with TRBJ2-1; unclear D gene. Per the germline V gene, CDR1 is SGHRS and CDR2 is YFSETQ. This CDR3 has 14 residues. Deletions cut 0 bases from V and 5 bases from J, with 9 bases between. The CDR3 region has the DNA TGCGCCAGCAGCTTGGCCAGCACCAACAATGAGCAGTTCTTC. Translating it yields CASSLASTNNEQFF.

With regard to this clonotype: A much larger clone is a single base away; this may be a read error. V gene TRBV20-1 combines with J gene TRBJ2-3, with 9 bases that match TRBD1. The CDR3 length is 12 residues. The junction had 4 bases not matched to a gene; V was cut back by 6 bases and J by 6 bases. Germline V gives CDR1 DFQATT, CDR2 SNEGSKA (reference sequence). The CDR3 is CSAWTGADTQYF. Written as DNA, the CDR3 is TGCAGTGCCTGGACAGGGGCGGATACGCAGTATTTT.

This clonotype was picked up many times. The J gene is TRBJ2-5, the V gene TRBV7-9; no definite D call. The V and J ends lost 3 bases and 5 bases respectively, with 16 bases between them. Germline V gives CDR1 SEHNR, CDR2 FQNEAQ (reference sequence). The CDR3 is 15 residues long. The CDR3 bases are TGTGCCAGCAGCTTCTCAGTCATCCCCCGGGAGACCCAGTACTTC. Its protein is CASSFSVIPRETQYF.

This clonotype was seen a handful of times. V usage is TRBV7-3 and J usage is TRBJ2-2; D is uncertain. Germline CDR1 is SGHTA and CDR2 is FQGTGA. This CDR3 is 14 amino acids long. The germline V and J ends were trimmed by 5 bases and 6 bases, with 13 bases remaining between them. CDR3 protein: CASSPQTIAGELFF. The CDR3 DNA sequence: TGTGCCAGCAGCCCTCAGACCATCGCCGGGGAGCTGTTTTTT.

J is TRBJ1-2 and V is TRBV5-1, with TRBD1 identical over 9 bases. V trimming: 5 bases; J trimming: 7 bases; junction bases outside the gene matches: 12. The CDR3 contains 15 residues. CDR1 and CDR2 (germline): SGHRS, YFSETQ. CDR3 sequence: CASSTPGQGDGGYTF. The CDR3 nucleotides read TGCGCCAGCAGTACCCCGGGACAGGGAGACGGTGGCTACACCTTC.

At least ten counts were recorded for this clonotype. V is TRBV6-1 and J is TRBJ2-3, with 11 positions matching TRBD2. V trimming: 6 bases; J trimming: 4 bases; junction bases outside the gene matches: 9. Germline V gene sequence: CDR1 MNHNS, CDR2 SASEGT. The CDR3 totals 16 residues. CDR3 bases: TGTGCCAGCAGCTATATAGCGGGAGGGCCTGCAGATACGCAGTATTTT. Amino acids: CASSYIAGGPADTQYF.

This chain joins TRBV15 and TRBJ2-1; a weak D match, TRBD2 (5 bases). Germline CDR1 LNHNV, CDR2 YYDKDF (reference sequence). CDR3 length: 15 amino acids. Between the trimmed V and J ends, which lost 1 base and 3 bases, there was a span of 10 bases. CDR3 amino acids: CATSRVEVNYNEQFF. The CDR3 bases are TGTGCCACCAGCAGAGTGGAGGTAAACTACAATGAGCAGTTCTTC.

This clonotype was detected a few times. V gene TRBV24-1 combines with J gene TRBJ1-1; D call uncertain. This CDR3 is built from 11 residues. The V end lost 5 bases, the J end lost 4 bases, and 4 bases lay between the germline ends. Germline V gene lookup returns CDR1 KGHDR and CDR2 SFDVKD. CDR3 coding DNA: TGTGCCACCAGTGGAGGCACTGAAGCTTTCTTT. Residues: CATSGGTEAFF.

This clonotype showed up just a few times. This chain links TRBV5-6 with TRBJ1-5; 11 positions match TRBD1. The CDR3 contains 16 residues. Germline CDR1 and CDR2: SGHDT and YYEEEE. The V and J ends lost 5 bases and 7 bases, in that order; junction bases with no gene match: 11. This chain's CDR3 is CASRDWTGGSGQPQHF. DNA of the CDR3: TGTGCCAGCAGGGATTGGACAGGGGGCAGTGGACAGCCCCAGCATTTT.

The chain employs TRBV20-1 and TRBJ2-1; 14 bases agree with TRBD2. The germline gives CDR1 DFQATT, CDR2 SNEGSKA (reference sequence). J lost 3 bases, V lost 5 bases, and 9 bases had no gene match. The CDR3 length is 17 residues. CDR3 loop: CSASHSGTSGGYNEQFF. For the CDR3, the DNA is TGCAGTGCTTCCCATTCCGGGACTAGCGGGGGCTACAATGAGCAGTTCTTC.

The V and J genes are TRBV4-1 and TRBJ2-7; tentatively, D is TRBD2 (6 bases). CDR3 size: 15 residues. Germline V gene data show CDR1 as MGHRA and CDR2 as YSYEKL. V was clipped by 4 bases and J by 1 base, with 14 bases between them. CDR3 DNA: TGCGCCAGCAGCCCTGGGACTGCCGATTCCTACGAGCAGTACTTC. Encoded protein: CASSPGTADSYEQYF.

As for this clonotype: A much more abundant neighbour one base away suggests this may be a read error. The rearrangement joins TRBV7-7 to TRBJ2-2; 7 positions agree with TRBD2. This CDR3 spans 14 amino acids. The germline CDR1 and CDR2 sequences are SSHAT and FNYEAQ (reference sequence). The DNA of the CDR3 is TGTACCAGCAGCTACCCGGGAGGCACCGGGGAGCTGTTTTTT. This sequence encodes CTSSYPGGTGELFF.

The rearrangement links TRBV4-2 to TRBJ2-5; a possible D gene is TRBD2 (6 bases). V was pared by 1 base and J by 4 bases, with 16 bases between. CDR3 length: 16 amino acids. CDR1 is LGHNA and CDR2 is YNFKEQ in the germline V gene. CDR3 region: CASSQVGTGEGETQYF. The CDR3 region has the DNA TGTGCCAGCAGCCAAGTTGGAACGGGAGAGGGAGAGACCCAGTACTTC.

The chain has TRBV7-9 and TRBJ1-1; no reliable D call. CDR1 SEHNR and CDR2 FQNEAQ come from the germline V gene (reference sequence). This CDR3 has 12 amino acids. V gave up 3 bases and J gave up 3 bases, with 5 bases separating them. CDR3 sequence reads: CASSFDDTEAFF. For the CDR3, the DNA is TGTGCCAGCAGCTTTGATGACACTGAAGCTTTCTTT.

In its sample, this clonotype was seen many times. This chain links TRBV5-5 with TRBJ2-1; D gene unclear. CDR1 and CDR2 from the germline V gene are SGHKS and YYEKEE (reference sequence). Trimming took off 4 bases at V and 1 base at J, with 12 bases between the two ends. The CDR3 runs to 15 residues. The CDR3 reads CASSVDLTSYNEQFF. The CDR3 coding sequence is TGTGCCAGCAGCGTGGACCTTACATCCTACAATGAGCAGTTCTTC.

The V and J genes are TRBV5-1 and TRBJ2-5; D unresolved. CDR1 SGHRS and CDR2 YFSETQ come from the germline V gene. V was shortened by 4 bases and J by 0 bases, with 4 bases between the two germline ends. CDR3 size: 12 residues. CDR3 DNA sequence: TGCGCCAGCAGCCCAGACCAAGAGACCCAGTACTTC. Protein: CASSPDQETQYF. Drawing the rest from reference TRBV5-1 and TRBJ2-5, the complete variable domain is KAGVTQTPRYLIKTRGQQVTLSCSPISGHRSVSWYQQTPGQGLQFLFEYFSETQRNKGNFPGRFSGRQFSNSRSEMNVSTLELGDSALYLCASSPDQETQYFGPGTRLLVL.